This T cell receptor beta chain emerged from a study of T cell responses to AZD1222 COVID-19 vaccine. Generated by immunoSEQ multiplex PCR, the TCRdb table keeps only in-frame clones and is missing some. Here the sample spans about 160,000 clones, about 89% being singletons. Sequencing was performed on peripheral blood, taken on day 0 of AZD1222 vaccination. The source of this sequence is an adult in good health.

The CDR3 region has the DNA TGTGCCAGCGGAGGGCGCGACACTGAAGCTTTCTTT. Protein: CASGGRDTEAFF. The chain carries TRBV28 and TRBJ1-1, with no clear D. The CDR3 runs to 12 residues. Germline V gene sequence: CDR1 MDHEN, CDR2 SYDVKM. Trimming shortened V by 8 bases and J by 3 bases, and 10 bases separated the two germline ends.